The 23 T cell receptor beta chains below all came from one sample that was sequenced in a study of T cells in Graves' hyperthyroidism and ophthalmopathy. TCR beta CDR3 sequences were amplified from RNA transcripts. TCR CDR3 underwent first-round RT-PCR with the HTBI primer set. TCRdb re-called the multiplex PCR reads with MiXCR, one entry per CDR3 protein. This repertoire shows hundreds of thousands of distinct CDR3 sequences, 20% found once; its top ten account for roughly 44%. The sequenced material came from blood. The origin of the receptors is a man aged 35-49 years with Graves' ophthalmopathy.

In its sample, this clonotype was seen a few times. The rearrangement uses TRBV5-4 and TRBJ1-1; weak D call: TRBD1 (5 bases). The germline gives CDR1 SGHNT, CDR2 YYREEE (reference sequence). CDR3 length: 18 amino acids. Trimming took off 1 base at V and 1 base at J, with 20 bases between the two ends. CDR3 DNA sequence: TGTGCCAGCAGCTTGCTTTGGGGCTCCGGCCCGAGGAACACTGAAGCTTTCTTT. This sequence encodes CASSLLWGSGPRNTEAFF. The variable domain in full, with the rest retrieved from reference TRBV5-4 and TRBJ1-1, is ETGVTQSPTHLIKTRGQQVTLRCSSQSGHNTVSWYQQALGQGPQFIFQYYREEENGRGNFPPRFSGLQFPNYSSELNVNALELDDSALYLCASSLLWGSGPRNTEAFFGQGTRLTVV.

The CDR3 DNA follows: TGTGCCAGCAGCAGACCACAGGGCCCCTACGAGCAGTACTTC. Translated: CASSRPQGPYEQYF. The V call is TRBV28, the J call TRBJ2-7, with D perhaps TRBD1 (6 bases). Germline-derived CDR1 and CDR2 are MDHEN and SYDVKM. CDR3 size: 14 residues. The ends were cut back, 6 bases at V and 2 bases at J, with 14 bases in the middle.

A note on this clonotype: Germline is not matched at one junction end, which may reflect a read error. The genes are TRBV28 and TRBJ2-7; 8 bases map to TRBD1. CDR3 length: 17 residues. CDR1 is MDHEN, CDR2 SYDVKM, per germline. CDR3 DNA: TGTGCCAGCAGTTCGCCTTCATCGGGACAGGTGCCCTACGGGCAGTACTTC. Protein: CASSSPSSGQVPYGQYF. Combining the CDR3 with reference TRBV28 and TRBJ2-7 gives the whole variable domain DVKVTQSSRYLVKRTGEKVFLECVQDMDHENMFWYRQDPGLGLRLIYFSYDVKMKEKGDIPEGYSVSREKKERFSLILESASTNQTSMYLCASSSPSSGQVPYGQYFGPGTRLTVT.

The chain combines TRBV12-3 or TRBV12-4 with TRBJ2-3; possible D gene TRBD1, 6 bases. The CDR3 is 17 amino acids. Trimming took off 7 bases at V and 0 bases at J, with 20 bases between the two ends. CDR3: CASTFGPGTPSTDTQYF. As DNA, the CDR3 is TGTGCCAGCACCTTCGGTCCGGGGACACCTAGCACAGATACGCAGTATTTT.

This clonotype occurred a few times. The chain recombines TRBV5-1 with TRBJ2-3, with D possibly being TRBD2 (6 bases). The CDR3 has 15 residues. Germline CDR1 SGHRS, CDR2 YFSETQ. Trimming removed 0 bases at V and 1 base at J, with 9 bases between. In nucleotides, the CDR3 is TGCGCCAGCAGCTTGGACGGAGGGGGCACAGATACGCAGTATTTT. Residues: CASSLDGGGTDTQYF.

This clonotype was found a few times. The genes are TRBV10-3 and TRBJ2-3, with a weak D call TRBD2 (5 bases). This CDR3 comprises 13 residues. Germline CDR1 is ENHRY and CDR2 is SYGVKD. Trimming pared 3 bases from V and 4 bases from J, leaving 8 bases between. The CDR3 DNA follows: TGTGCCATCAGTGAACTAGTGGCAGATACGCAGTATTTT. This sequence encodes CAISELVADTQYF.

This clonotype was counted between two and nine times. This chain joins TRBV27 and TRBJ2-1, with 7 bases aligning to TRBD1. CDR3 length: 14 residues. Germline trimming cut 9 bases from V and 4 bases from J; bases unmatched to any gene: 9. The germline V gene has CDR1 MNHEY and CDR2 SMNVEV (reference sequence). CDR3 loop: CASRGTASYNEQFF. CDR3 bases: TGTGCCAGTAGGGGGACAGCGAGTTACAATGAGCAGTTCTTC.

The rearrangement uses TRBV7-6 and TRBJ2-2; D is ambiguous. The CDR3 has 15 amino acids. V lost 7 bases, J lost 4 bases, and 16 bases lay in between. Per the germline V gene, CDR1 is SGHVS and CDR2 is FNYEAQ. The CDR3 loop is CASTQRGGITGELFF. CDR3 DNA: TGTGCCAGCACCCAACGAGGTGGGATCACCGGGGAGCTGTTTTTT.

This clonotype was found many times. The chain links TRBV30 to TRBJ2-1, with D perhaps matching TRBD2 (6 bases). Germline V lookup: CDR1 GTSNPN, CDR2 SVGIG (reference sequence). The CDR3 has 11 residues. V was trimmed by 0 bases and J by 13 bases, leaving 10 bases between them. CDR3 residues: CAWSVGGIQFF. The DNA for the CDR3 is TGTGCCTGGAGTGTGGGGGGAATTCAGTTCTTC.

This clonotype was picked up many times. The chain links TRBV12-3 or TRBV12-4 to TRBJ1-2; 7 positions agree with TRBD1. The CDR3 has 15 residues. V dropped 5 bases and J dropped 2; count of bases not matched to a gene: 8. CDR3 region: CASSNGQAANYGYTF. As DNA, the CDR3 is TGTGCCAGCAGTAACGGACAGGCCGCCAACTATGGCTACACCTTC.

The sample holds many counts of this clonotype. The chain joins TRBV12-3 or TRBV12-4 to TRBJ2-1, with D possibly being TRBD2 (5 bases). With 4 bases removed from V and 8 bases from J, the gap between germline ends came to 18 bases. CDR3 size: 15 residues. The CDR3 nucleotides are TGTGCCAGCAGTTCCGGGATCTCAAGCAACCATGAGCAGTTCTTC. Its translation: CASSSGISSNHEQFF.

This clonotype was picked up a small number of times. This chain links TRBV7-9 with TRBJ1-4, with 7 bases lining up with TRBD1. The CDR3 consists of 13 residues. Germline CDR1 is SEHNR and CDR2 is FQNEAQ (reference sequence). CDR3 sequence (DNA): TGTGCATCCAGACAGGGTTTGCAGGAAAAACTGTTTTTT. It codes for CASRQGLQEKLFF.

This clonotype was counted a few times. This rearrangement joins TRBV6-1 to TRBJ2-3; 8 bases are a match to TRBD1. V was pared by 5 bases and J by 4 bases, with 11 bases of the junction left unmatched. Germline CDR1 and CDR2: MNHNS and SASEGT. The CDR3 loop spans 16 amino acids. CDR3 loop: CASSHHRGTAADTQYF. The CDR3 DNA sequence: TGTGCCAGCAGTCACCACAGGGGGACGGCCGCAGATACGCAGTATTTT.

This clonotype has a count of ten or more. Written as DNA, the CDR3 is TGTGCCAGCTCCACGAAGGGGGCCAGCTCCTACGAGCAGTACTTC. It yields the protein CASSTKGASSYEQYF. The chain joins TRBV18 to TRBJ2-7; 7 bases fit TRBD1. This CDR3 has 15 amino acids. Losses at the gene ends were 6 bases for V and 0 bases for J; bases not matched to a gene: 8. The V gene's germline CDR1 is KGHSH and CDR2 LQKENI.

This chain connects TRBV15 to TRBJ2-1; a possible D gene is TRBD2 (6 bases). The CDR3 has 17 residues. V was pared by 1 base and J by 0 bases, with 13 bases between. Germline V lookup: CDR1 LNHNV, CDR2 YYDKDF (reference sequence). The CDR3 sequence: CATSRARSGSSYNEQFF. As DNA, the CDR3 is TGTGCCACCAGCAGAGCGAGAAGCGGGTCCTCCTACAATGAGCAGTTCTTC.

The CDR3 sequence is CSASPRESGSLEQFF. The CDR3 nucleotides are TGCAGTGCTTCCCCGAGGGAGAGCGGGAGTTTGGAGCAGTTCTTC. The chain joins TRBV20-1 to TRBJ2-1; 8 bases are a match to TRBD2. The trim removed 5 bases at V and 10 bases at J, leaving 16 bases unmatched. Germline V gene sequence: CDR1 DFQATT, CDR2 SNEGSKA (reference sequence). CDR3 length equals 15 residues.

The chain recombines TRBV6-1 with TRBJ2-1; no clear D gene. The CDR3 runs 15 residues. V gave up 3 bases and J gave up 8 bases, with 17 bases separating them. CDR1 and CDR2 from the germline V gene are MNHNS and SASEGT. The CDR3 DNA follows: TGTGCCAGCAGTGACGCTTCCCTAGGCAAGGATGAGCAGTTCTTC. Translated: CASSDASLGKDEQFF.

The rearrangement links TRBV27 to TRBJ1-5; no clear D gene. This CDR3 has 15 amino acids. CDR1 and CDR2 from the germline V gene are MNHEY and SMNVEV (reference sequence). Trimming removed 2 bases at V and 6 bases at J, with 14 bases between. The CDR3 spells CASSLPFPNTQPQHF. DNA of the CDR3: TGTGCCAGCAGTTTACCTTTCCCCAACACTCAGCCCCAGCATTTT.

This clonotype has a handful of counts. The CDR3 nucleotides read TGTGCCAGCGGGAAAGGCTGGGGACTAGCGGGGCCTCAGTATTTT. This gives the protein CASGKGWGLAGPQYF. The chain joins TRBV7-2 to TRBJ2-3; 13 bases align to TRBD2. Germline loops: CDR1 SGHTA, CDR2 FQGNSA. The V and J ends lost 8 bases and 12 bases, in that order; junction bases with no gene match: 14. The CDR3 consists of 15 residues.

The CDR3 nucleotides read TGCAGTGCTGGGGTGACAGGGAAAGGCAACGGGCAGTACTTC. Translated, it gives CSAGVTGKGNGQYF. V usage is TRBV20-1 and J usage is TRBJ2-7; TRBD1 aligns across 7 bases. The V and J ends lost 5 bases and 9 bases, in that order; junction bases with no gene match: 16. This CDR3 comprises 14 residues. Germline V lookup: CDR1 DFQATT, CDR2 SNEGSKA (reference sequence).

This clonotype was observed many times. The CDR3 sequence: CASRPPGGLVNQPQHF. The CDR3 DNA follows: TGTGCCAGCAGGCCCCCTGGCGGACTGGTCAATCAGCCCCAGCATTTT. The chain carries TRBV7-2 and TRBJ1-5; no definite D call. This CDR3 is built from 16 residues. Germline CDR1 SGHTA, CDR2 FQGNSA. V dropped 6 bases and J dropped 3 bases, with 18 bases sitting between them.

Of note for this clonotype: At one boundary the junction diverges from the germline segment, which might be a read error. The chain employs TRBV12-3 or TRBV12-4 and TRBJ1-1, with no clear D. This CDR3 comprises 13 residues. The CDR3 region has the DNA TGTGTCAGCAGCCTTCTAGGGAACACTGAAGCTTTCTTT. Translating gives CVSSLLGNTEAFF.

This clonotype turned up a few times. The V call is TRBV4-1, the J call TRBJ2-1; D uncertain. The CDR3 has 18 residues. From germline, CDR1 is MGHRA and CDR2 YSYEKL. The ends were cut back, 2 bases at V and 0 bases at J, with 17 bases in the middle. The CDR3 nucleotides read TGCGCCAGCAGCCAAAGTTGGGCGGACCATCTCTCCTACAATGAGCAGTTCTTC. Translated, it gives CASSQSWADHLSYNEQFF.